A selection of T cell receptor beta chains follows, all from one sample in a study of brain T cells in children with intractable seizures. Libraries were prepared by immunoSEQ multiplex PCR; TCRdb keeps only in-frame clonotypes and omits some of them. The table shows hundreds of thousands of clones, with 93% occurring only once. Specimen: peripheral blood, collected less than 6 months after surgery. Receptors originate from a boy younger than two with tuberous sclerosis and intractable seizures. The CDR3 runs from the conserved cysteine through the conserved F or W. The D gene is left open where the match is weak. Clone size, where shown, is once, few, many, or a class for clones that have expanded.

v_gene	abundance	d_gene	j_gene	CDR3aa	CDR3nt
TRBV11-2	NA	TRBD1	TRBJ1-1	CASSQDRVKAFF	TGTGCCAGCAGCCAAGACAGGGTTAAGGCTTTCTTT
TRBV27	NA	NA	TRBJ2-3	CASSPRQFTDTQYF	TGTGCCAGCAGTCCTCGACAATTCACAGATACGCAGTATTTT
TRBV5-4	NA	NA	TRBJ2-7	CASSLVGESSYEQYF	TGTGCCAGCAGCTTGGTCGGTGAGAGCTCCTACGAGCAGTACTTC
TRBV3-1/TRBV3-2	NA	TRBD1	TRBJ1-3	CASSQPRGTGNTIYF	TGTGCCAGCAGCCAACCCAGGGGGACTGGAAACACCATATATTTT
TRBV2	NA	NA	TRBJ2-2	CASKLGIGTGELFF	TGTGCCAGCAAGTTGGGTATTGGCACCGGGGAGCTGTTTTTT
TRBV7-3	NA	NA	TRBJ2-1	CASSLKGHFNEQFF	TGTGCCAGCAGCTTAAAGGGACACTTCAATGAGCAGTTCTTC
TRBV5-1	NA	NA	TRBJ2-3	CASSLDRNTDTQYF	TGCGCCAGCAGCCTGGATAGGAACACAGATACGCAGTATTTT
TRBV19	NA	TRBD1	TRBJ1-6	CASSARRDRPQSSYNSPLHF	TGTGCCAGTAGTGCTCGCCGGGACAGGCCTCAAAGCTCCTATAATTCACCCCTCCACTTT
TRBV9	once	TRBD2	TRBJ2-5	CASSQWGGETQYF	TGTGCCAGCAGCCAGTGGGGGGGAGAGACCCAGTACTTC
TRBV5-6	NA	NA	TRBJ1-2	CASSLPGGYGYTF	TGTGCCAGCAGCTTGCCGGGTGGCTATGGCTACACCTTC
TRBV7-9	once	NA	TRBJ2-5	CASSLDRSQETQYF	TGTGCCAGCAGCCTCGACAGGTCCCAAGAGACCCAGTACTTC
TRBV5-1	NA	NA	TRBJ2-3	CASSLRDKRTDTQYF	TGCGCCAGCAGCTTGAGGGACAAGCGCACAGATACGCAGTATTTT
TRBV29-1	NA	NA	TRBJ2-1	CSVHGSNEQFF	TGCAGCGTTCACGGGAGCAATGAGCAGTTCTTC
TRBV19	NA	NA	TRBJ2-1	CASSIKNRPVPTSYNEQFF	TGTGCCAGTAGTATAAAGAACAGGCCGGTCCCTACCTCCTACAATGAGCAGTTCTTC
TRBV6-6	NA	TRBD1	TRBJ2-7	CASSDGQGVHEQYF	TGTGCCAGCAGTGACGGACAGGGAGTCCACGAGCAGTACTTC
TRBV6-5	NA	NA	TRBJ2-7	CARPCSSLVYEQYF	TGTGCCCGCCCATGTAGCAGCTTGGTTTACGAGCAGTACTTC
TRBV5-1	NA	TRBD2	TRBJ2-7	CASSLITSGLSYEQYF	TGCGCCAGCAGCTTGATTACTAGCGGACTTTCCTACGAGCAGTACTTC
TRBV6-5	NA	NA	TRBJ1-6	CASSYIGPNYSPLHF	TGTGCCAGCAGTTACATCGGCCCGAATTATTCACCCCTCCACTTT
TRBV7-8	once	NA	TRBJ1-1	CASSLEESIMNTEAFF	TGTGCCAGCAGCTTAGAGGAGTCCATAATGAACACTGAAGCTTTCTTT
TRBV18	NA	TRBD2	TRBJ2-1	CASSPPGLAGGREQFF	TGTGCCAGCTCACCGCCGGGACTAGCGGGAGGGAGGGAGCAGTTCTTC
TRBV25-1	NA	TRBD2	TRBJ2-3	CASSSGGSPDTQYF	TGTGCCAGCTCGAGCGGGGGCAGCCCAGATACGCAGTATTTT
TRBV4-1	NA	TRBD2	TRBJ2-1	CASSQGGPLAGVVNEQFF	TGCGCCAGCAGCCAAGGGGGCCCACTAGCGGGAGTAGTCAATGAGCAGTTCTTC
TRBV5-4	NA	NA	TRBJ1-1	CASSSAGIEAFF	TGTGCCAGCAGCTCGGCAGGCATTGAAGCTTTCTTT
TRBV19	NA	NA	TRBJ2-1	CASSTDLSSYNEQFF	TGTGCCAGTAGTACTGACCTGAGCTCCTACAATGAGCAGTTCTTC
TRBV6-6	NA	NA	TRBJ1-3	CASREHRENTIYF	TGTGCCAGCAGGGAACACCGCGAAAACACCATATATTTT
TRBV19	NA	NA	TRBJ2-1	CASSTRGNEQFF	TGTGCCAGTAGTACCAGGGGAAATGAGCAGTTCTTC
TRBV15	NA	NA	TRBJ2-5	CATSQGGETQYF	TGTGCCACCAGCCAGGGTGGGGAGACCCAGTACTTC
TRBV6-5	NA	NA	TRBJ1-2	CAAGTLYGYTF	TGTGCCGCCGGGACACTCTATGGCTACACCTTC
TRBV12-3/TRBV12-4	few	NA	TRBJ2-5	CASSLGETQYF	TGTGCCAGCAGTTTGGGAGAGACCCAGTACTTC
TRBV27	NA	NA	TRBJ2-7	CASSLGASYEQYF	TGTGCCAGCAGTTTAGGGGCTTCCTACGAGCAGTACTTC
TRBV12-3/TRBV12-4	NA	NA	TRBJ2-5	CASSLVLQETQYF	TGTGCCAGCAGTTTGGTCCTACAAGAGACCCAGTACTTC
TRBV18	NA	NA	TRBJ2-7	CASSPPGPFLERIYEQYF	TGTGCCAGCTCACCACCGGGCCCCTTTCTAGAGCGGATCTACGAGCAGTACTTC
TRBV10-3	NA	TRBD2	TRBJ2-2	CAISETQGLAGEGNTGELFF	TGTGCCATCAGTGAGACCCAGGGACTAGCGGGAGAGGGGAACACCGGGGAGCTGTTTTTT
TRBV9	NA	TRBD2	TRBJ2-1	CASSVGRGGLDEQFF	TGTGCCAGCAGCGTAGGGCGGGGGGGCCTCGATGAGCAGTTCTTC
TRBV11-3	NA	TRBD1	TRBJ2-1	CASSLGTGTEQFF	TGTGCCAGCAGCTTAGGGACAGGGACTGAGCAGTTCTTC
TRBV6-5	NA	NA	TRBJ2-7	CASSYAGPSSYEQYF	TGTGCCAGCAGTTACGCAGGGCCCAGCTCCTACGAGCAGTACTTC
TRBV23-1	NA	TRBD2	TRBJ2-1	CASSQSECPTGGPRLNEQFF	TGCGCCAGCAGTCAATCAGAATGTCCCACGGGGGGGCCAAGGCTGAATGAGCAGTTCTTC
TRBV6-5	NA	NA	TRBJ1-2	CAIANYGYTF	TGTGCCATAGCTAACTATGGCTACACCTTC
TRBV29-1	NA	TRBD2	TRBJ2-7	CSVEGAGGSSYEQYF	TGCAGCGTTGAAGGGGCGGGAGGGAGCTCCTACGAGCAGTACTTC
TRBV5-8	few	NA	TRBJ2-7	CASSPGGRGNHEQYF	TGTGCCAGCAGCCCCGGTGGTCGCGGGAACCACGAGCAGTACTTC
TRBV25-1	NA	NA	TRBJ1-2	CASSESKFRGNYGYTF	TGTGCCAGCAGTGAATCGAAGTTTCGGGGCAACTATGGCTACACCTTC
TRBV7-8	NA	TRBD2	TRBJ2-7	CASSLTVGTSAYEQYF	TGTGCCAGCAGCTTAACTGTCGGGACTAGCGCCTACGAGCAGTACTTC
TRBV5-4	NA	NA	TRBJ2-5	CASSDTSKETQYF	TGTGCCAGCAGCGACACTTCCAAAGAGACCCAGTACTTC
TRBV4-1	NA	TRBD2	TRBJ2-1	CASSRERGQTYNEQFF	TGCGCCAGCAGCAGGGAGCGGGGCCAAACCTACAATGAGCAGTTCTTC
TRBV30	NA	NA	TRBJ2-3	CAWSGGQTDTQYF	TGTGCCTGGAGCGGAGGCCAGACAGATACGCAGTATTTT
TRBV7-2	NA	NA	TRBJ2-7	CASSLPFSTYEQYF	TGTGCCAGCAGCTTACCGTTTAGCACCTACGAGCAGTACTTC
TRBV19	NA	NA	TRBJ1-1	CASSHGLRGSEAFF	TGTGCCAGTAGTCACGGACTGAGGGGCTCTGAAGCTTTCTTT
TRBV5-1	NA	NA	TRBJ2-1	CASSLEAGSYNEQFF	TGCGCCAGCAGCTTGGAGGCGGGCTCCTACAATGAGCAGTTCTTC